These 5 T cell receptor beta chains originate from one sample sequenced in a study of cytomegalovirus exposure and HLA in healthy donors. Vbeta (60) and Jbeta (13) primers were used in the PCR. Here immunoSEQ multiplex PCR was the method, and the copy in TCRdb shows in-frame clones only, minus some. The sample records about 68,000 clones, roughly four fifths being singletons. The sample was PBMCs. All receptors come from a human donor in good health.

This chain uses TRBV5-1 with TRBJ1-1; 7 bases align to TRBD1. This CDR3 has 13 residues. The V gene's germline CDR1 is SGHRS and CDR2 YFSETQ. The junction had 8 bases not matched to a gene; V was cut back by 7 bases and J by 5 bases. The chain's CDR3 is CASGKGAPTEAFF. The CDR3 coding sequence is TGCGCCAGCGGGAAGGGGGCGCCGACTGAAGCTTTCTTT. Full variable domain (outside the CDR3, taken from reference TRBV5-1 and TRBJ1-1): KAGVTQTPRYLIKTRGQQVTLSCSPISGHRSVSWYQQTPGQGLQFLFEYFSETQRNKGNFPGRFSGRQFSNSRSEMNVSTLELGDSALYLCASGKGAPTEAFFGQGTRLTVV.

The CDR3 protein is CASSNGQGAGEGYTF. DNA for the CDR3: TGCGCCAGCAGCAATGGACAGGGGGCAGGTGAGGGCTACACCTTC. The V call is TRBV4-1, the J call TRBJ1-2, with 11 positions matching TRBD1. J lost 8 bases, V lost 5 bases, and 10 bases had no gene match. Germline V gene sequence: CDR1 MGHRA, CDR2 YSYEKL. The CDR3 consists of 15 residues.

This chain connects TRBV19 to TRBJ2-7; possible D gene TRBD1, 5 bases. The CDR3 has 13 amino acids. Trimming took off 4 bases at V and 7 bases at J, with 14 bases between the two ends. Germline CDR1 LNHDA, CDR2 SQIVND (reference sequence). CDR3 sequence reads: CASSTQAQEEQYF. DNA for the CDR3: TGTGCCAGTAGTACGCAAGCACAGGAGGAGCAGTACTTC.

This chain uses TRBV6-1 with TRBJ1-1, with TRBD1 matching over 8 bases. Looked up from germline, CDR1 is MNHNS and CDR2 is SASEGT. Trimming cost V 7 bases and J 4 bases; bases outside gene matches: 11. The CDR3 is 15 residues long. The CDR3 DNA reads as TGTGCCAGCAAAAAGACAGGGGTATCGGGCACTGAAGCTTTCTTT. Protein sequence: CASKKTGVSGTEAFF.

The chain has TRBV12-5 and TRBJ2-7, with D unclear. The germline CDR1 and CDR2 sequences are LGHNT and FRNRAP. The CDR3 extends over 13 amino acids. V lost 6 bases and J 2 bases, leaving 11 bases between the germline ends. The CDR3 nucleotides read TGTGCTAGTGGCTCAGACACAGCCTACGAGCAGTACTTC. This sequence encodes CASGSDTAYEQYF.